This is a list of T cell receptor beta chains from one sample in a study of blood T cell repertoires in COVID-19. This table comes from immunoSEQ multiplex PCR, and its TCRdb copy is limited to in-frame clones, with some not included. This sample has about 92,000 clones; about 80% occur once, and the top ten carry over 9%. The specimen sequenced was peripheral blood. The receptors come from a woman in her 70s with acute or convalescent COVID-19. The CDR3 runs from the conserved cysteine through the conserved F or W. A D gene is named only where the DNA matches it firmly. Part of the rows lack a size; the others show once, few, many or a class for expanded clones.

clone size: -; J gene: TRBJ2-7; V gene: TRBV5-1; D gene: -; CDR3 length: 12; CDR3 DNA: TGCGCCAGCAGCTTGCCCGGGGTCGAGCAGTACTTC; CDR3 protein: CASSLPGVEQYF
clone size: -; J gene: TRBJ1-5; V gene: TRBV20-1; D gene: -; CDR3 length: 11; CDR3 DNA: TGCAGTGCTAGCCCGAATCAGCCCCAGCATTTT; CDR3 protein: CSASPNQPQHF
clone size: once; J gene: TRBJ2-7; V gene: TRBV7-6; D gene: TRBD1; CDR3 length: 15; CDR3 DNA: TGTGCCAGCAGCTTGGACGTACAGGGGGTGCACGAGCAGTACTTC; CDR3 protein: CASSLDVQGVHEQYF
clone size: -; J gene: TRBJ1-2; V gene: TRBV27; D gene: TRBD1; CDR3 length: 15; CDR3 DNA: TGTGCCAGCAGCCTGGACAGGGCAGGGTGGGGTGGCTACACCTTC; CDR3 protein: CASSLDRAGWGGYTF
clone size: -; J gene: TRBJ1-4; V gene: TRBV4-3; D gene: TRBD1; CDR3 length: 15; CDR3 DNA: TGCGCCAGCAGCCAAGTGGGGACAGGGGGTGAAAAACTGTTTTTT; CDR3 protein: CASSQVGTGGEKLFF
clone size: -; J gene: TRBJ1-2; V gene: TRBV27; D gene: TRBD1; CDR3 length: 13; CDR3 DNA: TGTGCCAGCAGTTTCGACAGGGACTATGGCTACACCTTC; CDR3 protein: CASSFDRDYGYTF
clone size: -; J gene: TRBJ1-2; V gene: TRBV3-1/TRBV3-2; D gene: -; CDR3 length: 15; CDR3 DNA: TGTGCCAGCAGCCAAGTTTGGGGGGGCGCCGATGGCTACACCTTC; CDR3 protein: CASSQVWGGADGYTF
clone size: -; J gene: TRBJ1-5; V gene: TRBV7-8; D gene: -; CDR3 length: 17; CDR3 DNA: TGTGCCAGCAGCTTAGCCTGGACACCTTATAGCAATCAGCCCCAGCATTTT; CDR3 protein: CASSLAWTPYSNQPQHF
clone size: -; J gene: TRBJ2-7; V gene: TRBV10-3; D gene: TRBD2; CDR3 length: 18; CDR3 DNA: TGTGCCATCAGTGCGAAGACTAGCGGGTTTGAAAATTCCTACGAGCAGTACTTC; CDR3 protein: CAISAKTSGFENSYEQYF
clone size: -; J gene: TRBJ2-7; V gene: TRBV2; D gene: -; CDR3 length: 14; CDR3 DNA: TGTGCCAGCAGTGTTCCGGGACAAACCTACGAGCAGTACTTC; CDR3 protein: CASSVPGQTYEQYF
clone size: few; J gene: TRBJ2-7; V gene: TRBV3-1/TRBV3-2; D gene: -; CDR3 length: 14; CDR3 DNA: TGTGCCAGCAGCCAACTGGGACTGTCCTACGAGCAGTACTTC; CDR3 protein: CASSQLGLSYEQYF
clone size: -; J gene: TRBJ2-1; V gene: TRBV9; D gene: -; CDR3 length: 17; CDR3 DNA: TGTGCCAGCAGCGTAGACCCGACTAACGGGCCCTACAATGAGCAGTTCTTC; CDR3 protein: CASSVDPTNGPYNEQFF
clone size: once; J gene: TRBJ2-3; V gene: TRBV5-1; D gene: -; CDR3 length: 15; CDR3 DNA: TGCGCCAGCAGGCAACGGGACACCCACACAGATACGCAGTATTTT; CDR3 protein: CASRQRDTHTDTQYF
clone size: -; J gene: TRBJ2-7; V gene: TRBV28; D gene: -; CDR3 length: 12; CDR3 DNA: TGTGCCAGCAGCCTCCTCGGGTACGAGCAGTACTTC; CDR3 protein: CASSLLGYEQYF
clone size: -; J gene: TRBJ1-2; V gene: TRBV7-3; D gene: TRBD1; CDR3 length: 15; CDR3 DNA: TGTGCCAGCAGCTTAGGCAGGGGGCCAAACTATGGCTACACCTTC; CDR3 protein: CASSLGRGPNYGYTF
clone size: -; J gene: TRBJ1-6; V gene: TRBV3-1/TRBV3-2; D gene: -; CDR3 length: 14; CDR3 DNA: TGTGCCAGCAGCCAGGGCAGTTATAATTCACCCCTCCACTTT; CDR3 protein: CASSQGSYNSPLHF
clone size: -; J gene: TRBJ1-2; V gene: TRBV7-2; D gene: TRBD1; CDR3 length: 16; CDR3 DNA: TGTGCCAGCAGCTACGGGGACAGGGCGGGAAACTATGGCTACACCTTC; CDR3 protein: CASSYGDRAGNYGYTF
clone size: -; J gene: TRBJ2-7; V gene: TRBV18; D gene: -; CDR3 length: 14; CDR3 DNA: TGTGCCAGCTCACCACGGCGGGAAGAGGGAGAGCAGTACTTC; CDR3 protein: CASSPRREEGEQYF
clone size: -; J gene: TRBJ1-1; V gene: TRBV29-1; D gene: -; CDR3 length: 12; CDR3 DNA: TGCAGCGTTTTGGACGGGACTACTGAAGCTTTCTTT; CDR3 protein: CSVLDGTTEAFF
clone size: few; J gene: TRBJ1-2; V gene: TRBV6-5; D gene: -; CDR3 length: 12; CDR3 DNA: TGTGCCAGCAGTTACTCGAACGGTGGCTACACCTTC; CDR3 protein: CASSYSNGGYTF
clone size: -; J gene: TRBJ2-1; V gene: TRBV5-5; D gene: TRBD2; CDR3 length: 15; CDR3 DNA: TGTGCCAGCAGCCCGCCTAGCGGGGGGGTCAATGAGCAGTTCTTC; CDR3 protein: CASSPPSGGVNEQFF